The 5 T cell receptor beta chains below all came from one sample that was sequenced in a study of T-cell reconstitution after alpha-beta-depleted transplantation in children. Unique molecular identifiers were incorporated during preparation of the TCRbeta library. A single record per CDR3 protein comes from TCRdb applying MiXCR to the PCR reads. The table shows hundreds of thousands of distinct CDR3 sequences, with more than 9% occurring only once. Sequences were derived from PBMCs from the stem cell graft donor, sampled from the stem cell graft. The origin of the receptors is a human donor who donated a stem cell graft to a child with SCID.

This clonotype has ten or more counts. The J gene is TRBJ2-5, the V gene TRBV12-3 or TRBV12-4; 7 nucleotides match TRBD2. V shed 2 bases and J 8 bases; nucleotides not matched to a gene: 11. The CDR3 length is 15 residues. CDR3: CASSLSTRERGTQYF. CDR3 nucleotides: TGTGCCAGCAGTTTATCAACCAGGGAGCGGGGAACCCAGTACTTC.

At least ten counts were recorded for this clonotype. V and J are TRBV25-1 and TRBJ1-1; TRBD1 matches at 7 bases. Looked up from germline, CDR1 is MGHDK and CDR2 is SYGVNS. V was clipped by 6 bases and J by 1 base; unmatched bases: 5. CDR3 length: 14 amino acids. CDR3 in amino acids: CASRRQGQNTEAFF. The CDR3 DNA is TGTGCCAGCAGAAGACAGGGCCAGAACACTGAAGCTTTCTTT.

This clonotype was observed a few times. The rearrangement uses TRBV7-9 and TRBJ2-7, with D perhaps given as TRBD1 or TRBD2 (5 bases each). The germline V gene encodes CDR1 SEHNR and CDR2 FQNEAQ (reference sequence). Trimming removed 5 bases from V and 3 bases from J, with 14 bases in between. The CDR3 extends over 14 amino acids. CDR3: CASSPGPPFYEQYF. Written as DNA, the CDR3 is TGTGCCAGCAGCCCGGGACCCCCTTTCTACGAGCAGTACTTC.

Regarding this clonotype: A much larger clone is a single base away; this may be a read error. V and J are TRBV12-5 and TRBJ2-7, with D possibly called TRBD1 or TRBD2 (6 bases each). This CDR3 is 15 amino acids long. CDR1 and CDR2 from the germline V gene are LGHNT and FRNRAP. CDR3 nucleotides: TGTGTTAGTGGTAACGGGGGCCCCAGTGGGGGCGAGCAGTACTTC. Residues: CVSGNGGPSGGEQYF.

In this sample, this clonotype turned up a few times. V and J are TRBV10-3 and TRBJ2-7, with D tentatively TRBD1 (5 bases). Germline CDR1 is ENHRY and CDR2 is SYGVKD. V was trimmed by 8 bases and J by 2 bases, leaving 13 bases between them. The CDR3 is made up of 13 amino acids. The CDR3 region has the DNA TGTGCCATCGGGGCAGGCCAGGCCTACGAGCAGTACTTC. Translation: CAIGAGQAYEQYF.